Given below is one TCR beta chain in context. In germline, CDR1 is KGHDR, CDR2 SFDVKD. This CDR3 comprises 17 residues. V trimming: 4 bases; J trimming: 4 bases; junction bases outside the gene matches: 12. Per the original methods: Amplified reference gene primers provided the basis for estimating nucleated cell counts. This table comes from immunoSEQ multiplex PCR, and its TCRdb copy is limited to in-frame clones, with some not included. V and J calls and clone size are as listed in that table; D and trimming were resolved from the DNA. The sample lists 140,000 to 150,000 clones; 88% were seen once. The sample belongs to a study of blood T cell repertoires in COVID-19.

The rearrangement links TRBV24-1 to TRBJ2-1; 7 bases fit TRBD2. This receptor was obtained from a woman aged 45-65 years with acute or convalescent COVID-19. The source material was peripheral blood. This CDR3 is CATSESSGRAKYNEQFF. In nucleotides, the CDR3 is TGTGCCACCAGTGAGTCTAGCGGCCGAGCTAAGTACAATGAGCAGTTCTTC.